This T cell receptor beta chain derives from a study of OX40 agonist ivuxolimab in advanced cancers. Study-level background: Ivuxolimab, which patients received intravenously every 2 weeks, was dosed at 0.01 to 10 mg/kg. Partial responses were observed in three patients, of whom one had hepatocellular carcinoma and two had cutaneous melanoma. General study findings and limits: Expanded clones tended on average to be more numerous among CD8+ T cells than CD4+.

The CDR3 sequence is 16 residues long. Germline V gene data show CDR1 as SGHVS and CDR2 as FNYEAQ. V shed 5 bases, J shed 5 bases, and the junction held 10 bases outside the gene matches. On this clone itself: Its antigen is unknown.

Sequenced by immunoSEQ multiplex PCR; TCRdb stores in-frame clones only, minus some. The data show tens of thousands of clones, approximately 80% seen once. Collection of blood occurred at baseline, at cycle 4 day 1, and at cycle 7 day 1. The sequence was obtained from an adult with an advanced solid tumor such as melanoma, head and neck, liver or kidney cancer. The rearrangement links TRBV7-6 to TRBJ2-5, with 11 bases that match TRBD2. The starting material was CD4+ or CD8+ T cells sorted from blood, obtained in a trial of the OX40 agonist ivuxolimab. CDR3 region: CASSHTSGGQGETQYF. The CDR3 bases are TGTGCCAGCAGCCATACTAGCGGGGGACAAGGGGAGACCCAGTACTTC.